This T cell receptor beta chain was sequenced for a study of blood T cell repertoires in COVID-19. Across the study: Sources were T cells, B-cell-depleted T cells, or PBMCs; the material itself was cDNA or gDNA.

TCRdb's table, derived via immunoSEQ multiplex PCR, lists solely in-frame clones and lacks some. Of about 100,000 clones in the sample, roughly 88% were seen once. V lost 6 bases to trimming and J lost 5 bases; unmatched junction nucleotides: 14. In germline, CDR1 is LNHDA, CDR2 SQIVND (reference sequence). The CDR3 totals 16 residues. The gene calls are TRBV19 and TRBJ1-1; 8 bases align to TRBD1. The TCR originated in a human donor in a cohort sampled during active COVID-19. The specimen sequenced was peripheral blood. The CDR3 coding sequence is TGTGCCAGTAGCGGTCCGGGACAGGTTGTCGGGACTGAAGCTTTCTTT. Translation gives CASSGPGQVVGTEAFF.